Below, 23 T cell receptor beta chains from the same sample are listed, as sequenced in a study of T cell clusters in autoimmune cytopenias. TRB was amplified from roughly 0.25 ug of peripheral blood genomic DNA per sample. Multiplex touch-down PCR amplified TRB using TRB-A and TRB-B pools in one tube. TCRdb re-called the multiplex PCR reads, yielding one record per CDR3 amino acid sequence without DNA. The listing records approximately 5,200 distinct CDR3 sequences. Another study also made use of these data, one on T cell repertoires in aging, cancer and after chemotherapy.

Sequenced input: peripheral blood. The source of these receptors is a human donor in good health.

The V and J genes are TRBV29-1 and TRBJ2-3; the TCRdb D gene call, TRBD1, has no DNA to confirm it. The CDR3 loop spans 13 amino acids. CDR1 is SQVTM and CDR2 is ANQGSEA in the germline V gene. CDR3: CSAMDRGLTTQYF.

V gene TRBV18 combines with J gene TRBJ2-3; no DNA is available, so the TRBD1 call from TCRdb remains unchecked. This CDR3 has 14 amino acids. The V gene's germline CDR1 is KGHSH and CDR2 LQKENI. CDR3 region: CASSPGQFTDTQYF.

V gene TRBV6-5 combines with J gene TRBJ2-5; TCRdb lists TRBD2, though no DNA is available to test this call. This CDR3 has 13 amino acids. The germline V gene has CDR1 MNHEY and CDR2 SVGAGI. CDR3 loop: CASSLREARSQYF.

This chain connects TRBV7-2 to TRBJ2-7. CDR3 length: 12 residues. Germline lookup yields CDR1 SGHTA and CDR2 FQGNSA. CDR3 protein: CASSWVSYEQYF.

The chain uses TRBV27 and TRBJ2-1; TCRdb designates TRBD2, a call that cannot be tested without DNA. Germline V gene lookup returns CDR1 MNHEY and CDR2 SMNVEV (reference sequence). The CDR3 extends over 16 amino acids. CDR3 loop: CASSTRLAGGRNEQFF.

This rearrangement joins TRBV27 to TRBJ1-6. The CDR3 is made up of 14 amino acids. The germline V gene has CDR1 MNHEY and CDR2 SMNVEV (reference sequence). CDR3 in amino acids: CASSLARVNSPLHF.

The V call is TRBV30, the J call TRBJ2-7; the D call from TCRdb, TRBD1, cannot be confirmed without DNA. CDR1 GTSNPN and CDR2 SVGIG come from the germline V gene (reference sequence). CDR3 length: 14 residues. CDR3 region: CAWSWGRGSYEQYF.

The chain is built from TRBV6-2 or TRBV6-3 and TRBJ2-1; checking the TCRdb D call of TRBD2 is not possible without DNA. This CDR3 has 15 amino acids. CDR1 is MNHEY and CDR2 is SVGEGT in the germline V gene. CDR3 in amino acids: CASSYLSGRAGEQFF.

V gene TRBV5-6 combines with J gene TRBJ1-5. Germline V lookup: CDR1 SGHDT, CDR2 YYEEEE. The CDR3 is 14 amino acids. The CDR3 loop is CASSLRDSNQPQHF.

CDR3 sequence reads: CASSLEQRGEQYF. This chain joins TRBV28 and TRBJ2-7. Germline V gene lookup returns CDR1 MDHEN and CDR2 SYDVKM. There are 13 residues in the CDR3.

The chain couples TRBV29-1 to TRBJ2-1; the D call of TRBD1 rests on TCRdb alone, since no DNA is present to check it. CDR1 and CDR2 from the germline V gene are SQVTM and ANQGSEA. This CDR3 has 13 residues. CDR3: CSATPYSYNEQFF.

The chain uses TRBV18 and TRBJ2-7; the TCRdb call, TRBD2, lacks DNA for checking. The CDR3 is made up of 15 amino acids. The germline gives CDR1 KGHSH, CDR2 LQKENI. The CDR3 spells CASSPGNSATYEQYF.

Measured by frequency, this clonotype is medium-sized. The CDR3 spells CSVRQGVSYEQYF. The genes are TRBV29-1 and TRBJ2-7; TCRdb reports TRBD1, a call that lacks DNA to check it against. This CDR3 is built from 13 residues. CDR1 and CDR2 (germline): SQVTM, ANQGSEA.

The V gene is TRBV5-6, the J gene TRBJ2-7; the TCRdb call, TRBD1, lacks DNA for checking. The CDR3 spans 14 residues. Germline V gives CDR1 SGHDT, CDR2 YYEEEE. The chain's CDR3 is CASGLAGQGHEQYF.

This sequence joins TRBV6-4 and TRBJ2-1; TCRdb's D call, TRBD1, is unchecked because there is no DNA. This CDR3 is 15 amino acids long. From germline, CDR1 is MRHNA and CDR2 SNTAGT. CDR3 sequence reads: CASSPGQSSYNEQFF.

This clonotype is labeled medium-sized (0.01 to 0.1%) based on frequency. The chain couples TRBV29-1 to TRBJ1-2; the D call of TRBD1 rests on TCRdb alone, since no DNA is present to check it. CDR3 length equals 12 residues. Germline CDR1 reads SQVTM; CDR2 reads ANQGSEA. This CDR3 reads CSVRGTGDGYTF.

This rearrangement joins TRBV6-5 to TRBJ2-2. Per the germline V gene, CDR1 is MNHEY and CDR2 is SVGAGI. This CDR3 spans 14 amino acids. The CDR3 reads CASSYGMNTGELFF.

Judged by frequency, this clonotype is medium-sized. V gene TRBV19 combines with J gene TRBJ1-5. Germline values: CDR1 LNHDA, CDR2 SQIVND (reference sequence). This CDR3 region has 15 residues. CDR3: CASSIWGGGSQPQHF.

The chain recombines TRBV19 with TRBJ2-7. This CDR3 contains 13 residues. CDR1 and CDR2 from the germline V gene are LNHDA and SQIVND (reference sequence). CDR3: CASSAGSVYEQYF.

J is TRBJ2-7 and V is TRBV28; TCRdb proposes TRBD1, but this gene call is untestable without DNA. Looked up from germline, CDR1 is MDHEN and CDR2 is SYDVKM. The length of the CDR3 is 15 residues. The CDR3: CASSLPGQGAHEQYF.

The rearrangement uses TRBV13 and TRBJ2-1; the D gene TCRdb calls, TRBD2, cannot be checked with no DNA. Germline V gene data show CDR1 as PRHDT and CDR2 as FYEKMQ (reference sequence). The CDR3 length is 15 residues. CDR3 amino acids: CASSFGSGTYNEQFF.

The gene calls are TRBV6-2 or TRBV6-3 and TRBJ2-7; TCRdb calls TRBD2, which cannot be checked without DNA. This CDR3 has 12 residues. The germline V gene encodes CDR1 MNHEY and CDR2 SVGEGT. Here the CDR3 reads CASSKLADEQYF.

V is TRBV29-1 and J is TRBJ1-4. The CDR3 sequence is 14 residues long. The germline gives CDR1 SQVTM, CDR2 ANQGSEA. The CDR3 spells CSVGRGGTNEKLFF.